This is a list of T cell receptor beta chains from one sample in a study of blood T cell repertoires in COVID-19. Using immunoSEQ multiplex PCR, the repertoire was profiled, and TCRdb retains in-frame clones only, with some absent. The sample includes 75,000 or so clones, roughly 80% of them seen just once. What was sequenced was peripheral blood. All receptors derive from a man aged 60 to 69 with active or convalescent COVID-19. CDR3s include the opening cysteine and the closing phenylalanine or tryptophan. D genes are given only for firm matches. A clone size is listed for some rows: how often the clone was seen (once, few, many), or a class if it is expanded.

cdr3_nt: TGTGCCAGCAGCGAAAGGGACAGCCAAGACTCCTATAATTCACCCCTCCACTTT
cdr3_aa: CASSERDSQDSYNSPLHF
d_call: TRBD1
clone_size: NA
cdr3_length: 18
j_call: TRBJ1-6
v_call: TRBV9

cdr3_nt: TGCGCCAGCAGCTTGGACCCCACAGGAGTAGGAAACTTC
cdr3_aa: CASSLDPTGVGNF
d_call: NA
clone_size: NA
cdr3_length: 13
j_call: TRBJ2-7
v_call: TRBV5-1

cdr3_nt: TGTGCCAGCAGCCTTCAGGGGGCGGATGGAAACACCATATATTTT
cdr3_aa: CASSLQGADGNTIYF
d_call: TRBD1
clone_size: NA
cdr3_length: 15
j_call: TRBJ1-3
v_call: TRBV3-1/TRBV3-2

cdr3_nt: TGCGCCAGCAGCTCGACAGGAGACTATGGCTACACCTTC
cdr3_aa: CASSSTGDYGYTF
d_call: NA
clone_size: NA
cdr3_length: 13
j_call: TRBJ1-2
v_call: TRBV5-1

cdr3_nt: TGTGCCAGCAGACCGAGTGAGAACACTGAAGCTTTCTTT
cdr3_aa: CASRPSENTEAFF
d_call: NA
clone_size: once
cdr3_length: 13
j_call: TRBJ1-1
v_call: TRBV7-2

cdr3_nt: TGTGCCAGCAGCCAGGGACAGGGGCCGACCGGGGAGCTGTTTTTT
cdr3_aa: CASSQGQGPTGELFF
d_call: TRBD1
clone_size: few
cdr3_length: 15
j_call: TRBJ2-2
v_call: TRBV4-2

cdr3_nt: TGTGCCAGCAGCATCGGGACAGGGACCCGACGGGGTAATGAAAAACTGTTTTTT
cdr3_aa: CASSIGTGTRRGNEKLFF
d_call: TRBD1
clone_size: NA
cdr3_length: 18
j_call: TRBJ1-4
v_call: TRBV9

cdr3_nt: TGTGCCAGCAGCTCCTTTAATTCACCCCTCCACTTT
cdr3_aa: CASSSFNSPLHF
d_call: NA
clone_size: NA
cdr3_length: 12
j_call: TRBJ1-6
v_call: TRBV7-2

cdr3_nt: TGCGCCAGCAGCTTGGCCCGGGGCAGGGGATACGAGCAGTACTTC
cdr3_aa: CASSLARGRGYEQYF
d_call: NA
clone_size: NA
cdr3_length: 15
j_call: TRBJ2-7
v_call: TRBV5-1

cdr3_nt: TGTGCCAGCAGCTTAATGGGACTCAACTCTGGAAACACCATATATTTT
cdr3_aa: CASSLMGLNSGNTIYF
d_call: NA
clone_size: NA
cdr3_length: 16
j_call: TRBJ1-3
v_call: TRBV7-8

cdr3_nt: TGTGCCAGCAGCCCCGGGACAGGGTATCAGCCCCAGCATTTT
cdr3_aa: CASSPGTGYQPQHF
d_call: TRBD1
clone_size: NA
cdr3_length: 14
j_call: TRBJ1-5
v_call: TRBV6-2/TRBV6-3

cdr3_nt: TGTGCCAGCAGCTTGGACAGGGAGACCCAGTACTTC
cdr3_aa: CASSLDRETQYF
d_call: NA
clone_size: NA
cdr3_length: 12
j_call: TRBJ2-5
v_call: TRBV5-8

cdr3_nt: TGTGCCACGAGGACAGGGGGCGTGGACACTGAAGCTTTCTTT
cdr3_aa: CATRTGGVDTEAFF
d_call: TRBD1
clone_size: NA
cdr3_length: 14
j_call: TRBJ1-1
v_call: TRBV2

cdr3_nt: TGTGCCAGCAGCTTAGAGGTTGCAGGGCAAGCTTTCTTT
cdr3_aa: CASSLEVAGQAFF
d_call: NA
clone_size: NA
cdr3_length: 13
j_call: TRBJ1-1
v_call: TRBV7-8

cdr3_nt: TGTGCCAGCAGCTTAATGGGGGGTTCCTACAATGAGCAGTTCTTC
cdr3_aa: CASSLMGGSYNEQFF
d_call: NA
clone_size: NA
cdr3_length: 15
j_call: TRBJ2-1
v_call: TRBV7-3

cdr3_nt: TGTGCCAGTAGTTCCGGGACAGCGGGCACAGATACGCAGTATTTT
cdr3_aa: CASSSGTAGTDTQYF
d_call: TRBD1
clone_size: NA
cdr3_length: 15
j_call: TRBJ2-3
v_call: TRBV19

cdr3_nt: TGTGCCAGCAGCCCTCTCTCGACAGGGACCCACAATCAGCCCCAGCATTTT
cdr3_aa: CASSPLSTGTHNQPQHF
d_call: TRBD1
clone_size: NA
cdr3_length: 17
j_call: TRBJ1-5
v_call: TRBV7-2

cdr3_nt: TGTGCCAGCAGTGAACAGGGATTGTCTGGAAACACCATATATTTT
cdr3_aa: CASSEQGLSGNTIYF
d_call: NA
clone_size: NA
cdr3_length: 15
j_call: TRBJ1-3
v_call: TRBV6-1

cdr3_nt: TGTGCCAGCAGTGGCGGATGGACAGGGAGTAGCAATCAGCCCCAGCATTTT
cdr3_aa: CASSGGWTGSSNQPQHF
d_call: TRBD1
clone_size: NA
cdr3_length: 17
j_call: TRBJ1-5
v_call: TRBV2

cdr3_nt: TGTGCCAGCAGCCAGACAGGGGGCAATCAGCCCCAGCATTTT
cdr3_aa: CASSQTGGNQPQHF
d_call: TRBD1
clone_size: once
cdr3_length: 14
j_call: TRBJ1-5
v_call: TRBV3-1/TRBV3-2

cdr3_nt: TGCGCCAGCAGCTTGTGGGAGGGAGTGGACACTGAAGCTTTCTTT
cdr3_aa: CASSLWEGVDTEAFF
d_call: NA
clone_size: NA
cdr3_length: 15
j_call: TRBJ1-1
v_call: TRBV5-1

cdr3_nt: TGTGCCAGCAGCTTAAGAGGGAGTACTTCTGAAGCTTTCTTT
cdr3_aa: CASSLRGSTSEAFF
d_call: NA
clone_size: NA
cdr3_length: 14
j_call: TRBJ1-1
v_call: TRBV13

cdr3_nt: TGTGCCAGCAGCTATCGGGACAGAGACGTCGAGCAGTACTTC
cdr3_aa: CASSYRDRDVEQYF
d_call: TRBD1
clone_size: NA
cdr3_length: 14
j_call: TRBJ2-7
v_call: TRBV4-2

cdr3_nt: TGTGCCAGCAGTGAAGAAGGGGCAAATGAAAAACTGTTTTTT
cdr3_aa: CASSEEGANEKLFF
d_call: NA
clone_size: NA
cdr3_length: 14
j_call: TRBJ1-4
v_call: TRBV25-1

cdr3_nt: TGTGCCAGCAGCTTACTACAGGGTCCCTACGAGCAGTACTTC
cdr3_aa: CASSLLQGPYEQYF
d_call: NA
clone_size: NA
cdr3_length: 14
j_call: TRBJ2-7
v_call: TRBV7-9

cdr3_nt: TGCGCCGAAAGGGACACAGAGGCCAACGTCCTGACTTTC
cdr3_aa: CAERDTEANVLTF
d_call: NA
clone_size: many
cdr3_length: 13
j_call: TRBJ2-6
v_call: TRBV5-1

cdr3_nt: TGTGCCAGCTCGTTGCTTCAGGGAAACGGAAACACCATATATTTT
cdr3_aa: CASSLLQGNGNTIYF
d_call: NA
clone_size: NA
cdr3_length: 15
j_call: TRBJ1-3
v_call: TRBV25-1

cdr3_nt: TGTGCCAGTAGTATAAGGAGGACAGGAGGGTTCAGCAATCAGCCCCAGCATTTT
cdr3_aa: CASSIRRTGGFSNQPQHF
d_call: TRBD1
clone_size: NA
cdr3_length: 18
j_call: TRBJ1-5
v_call: TRBV19

cdr3_nt: TGTGCCAGCAGGTTACGGCAGGTGAACACTGAAGCTTTCTTT
cdr3_aa: CASRLRQVNTEAFF
d_call: NA
clone_size: NA
cdr3_length: 14
j_call: TRBJ1-1
v_call: TRBV6-5

cdr3_nt: TGTGCCAGCAGCTCGGGACAGGGGAAGGTTTTAGCCTACGAGCAGTACTTC
cdr3_aa: CASSSGQGKVLAYEQYF
d_call: TRBD1
clone_size: NA
cdr3_length: 17
j_call: TRBJ2-7
v_call: TRBV7-9

cdr3_nt: TGTGCCAGCAGTGAAGAGGCGGGGTACACAGATACGCAGTATTTT
cdr3_aa: CASSEEAGYTDTQYF
d_call: NA
clone_size: NA
cdr3_length: 15
j_call: TRBJ2-3
v_call: TRBV2

cdr3_nt: TGTGCCTGGAGACTAGCGGGGGGCCCCTACAATGAGCAGTTCTTC
cdr3_aa: CAWRLAGGPYNEQFF
d_call: TRBD2
clone_size: once
cdr3_length: 15
j_call: TRBJ2-1
v_call: TRBV30

cdr3_nt: TGTGCCACCAGCCGGGACAGGGTGGCAGCCTATGGCTACACCTTC
cdr3_aa: CATSRDRVAAYGYTF
d_call: TRBD1
clone_size: once
cdr3_length: 15
j_call: TRBJ1-2
v_call: TRBV15

cdr3_nt: TGTGCCAGCAGCCCCGCGGCAGGGGATCTAGCCGGGGCCAACGTCCTGACTTTC
cdr3_aa: CASSPAAGDLAGANVLTF
d_call: NA
clone_size: NA
cdr3_length: 18
j_call: TRBJ2-6
v_call: TRBV7-9

cdr3_nt: TGTGCCATAGGGACAGCCGGGTCCCTCTATGGCTACACCTTC
cdr3_aa: CAIGTAGSLYGYTF
d_call: TRBD1
clone_size: NA
cdr3_length: 14
j_call: TRBJ1-2
v_call: TRBV19

cdr3_nt: TGTGCCAGCGACAGGGGGGGTGAAGCTTTCTTT
cdr3_aa: CASDRGGEAFF
d_call: TRBD1
clone_size: once
cdr3_length: 11
j_call: TRBJ1-1
v_call: TRBV19

cdr3_nt: TGTGCCTGGAGGACAGGGAATTCTTACAATGAGCAGTTCTTC
cdr3_aa: CAWRTGNSYNEQFF
d_call: TRBD1
clone_size: NA
cdr3_length: 14
j_call: TRBJ2-1
v_call: TRBV30

cdr3_nt: TGTGCCAGCAGCTCCAACAGGGGGGTCTATGGCTACACCTTC
cdr3_aa: CASSSNRGVYGYTF
d_call: TRBD1
clone_size: NA
cdr3_length: 14
j_call: TRBJ1-2
v_call: TRBV7-2

cdr3_nt: TGTGCCAGCAGTTACCGTGGGGGCGGGGGGTACGAGCAGTACTTC
cdr3_aa: CASSYRGGGGYEQYF
d_call: TRBD2
clone_size: NA
cdr3_length: 15
j_call: TRBJ2-7
v_call: TRBV6-5

cdr3_nt: TGTGCCAGCAGCCCCCCAGGAGGAACCCAGTACTTC
cdr3_aa: CASSPPGGTQYF
d_call: NA
clone_size: few
cdr3_length: 12
j_call: TRBJ2-5
v_call: TRBV3-1/TRBV3-2

cdr3_nt: TGTGCCAGCAGCCAAGGTTATGGGGCCAACGTCCTGACTTTC
cdr3_aa: CASSQGYGANVLTF
d_call: NA
clone_size: NA
cdr3_length: 14
j_call: TRBJ2-6
v_call: TRBV4-2